The rows below give T cell receptor beta chains drawn from one sample of a study of beta chain features in type 1 diabetes. Clones were sequenced by immunoSEQ multiplex PCR, and TCRdb holds only the in-frame ones, with some missing. Of fewer than 350,000 clones listed, 15% to 20% are singletons. The sample was naive CD4+ T cells from blood. Receptor source: a woman between 18 and 29 years old in good health. The CDR3 runs from the conserved cysteine through the conserved F or W. A clone size is listed for some rows: how often the clone was seen (once, few, many), or a class if it is expanded.

NA | TRBJ2-5 | TRBV7-7 | CASSPLGTGETQYF
few | TRBJ2-5 | TRBV4-2 | CASSRTAGKRGGETQYF
NA | TRBJ1-1 | TRBV7-9 | CASSLGGRGSTEAFF
few | TRBJ2-5 | TRBV6-6 | CASRSGEETQYF
NA | TRBJ1-2 | TRBV28 | CATTGYYGYTF
few | TRBJ1-1 | TRBV2 | CASRLQGASTEAFF
few | TRBJ1-2 | TRBV11-2 | CASSLVPGLGGYTF
NA | TRBJ2-1 | TRBV18 | CASSPRGNPYNEQFF
NA | TRBJ1-5 | TRBV4-1 | CASSRGVGSNNQPQHF
NA | TRBJ1-2 | TRBV11-3 | CASSLDMADGYTF
few | TRBJ2-3 | TRBV7-2 | CASSPSGGRADTQYF